This TCR beta chain derives from a study of identical twins. TCRdb fed the 5' RACE reads into MiXCR, producing one record per CDR3 protein. This repertoire shows 350,000 to 400,000 distinct CDR3 sequences, about 10% found once; its top ten account for 7.5% to 9.5%. This CDR3 spans 13 amino acids. V shed 1 base and J shed 7 bases, with 8 bases lying between them. Germline V CDR1 and CDR2: MGHRA, YSYEKL. This clonotype has ten or more counts. The sample was naive T cells sorted from blood. V gene TRBV4-1 combines with J gene TRBJ2-1, with D unclear. The sequence was collected from a woman between 50 and 59 years old in good health. The CDR3 here is CASSQVSRNEQFF. The CDR3 nucleotides are TGCGCCAGCAGCCAAGTTAGCAGGAATGAGCAGTTCTTC.